This T cell receptor beta chain was captured in a study of radiotherapy plus CTLA-4 blockade in lung cancer. J lost 0 bases, V lost 5 bases, and 3 bases had no gene match. Germline V gives CDR1 SGHKS, CDR2 YYEKEE (reference sequence). This CDR3 is built from 15 residues. TCRdb's copy holds only in-frame clones and misses some; the assay was immunoSEQ multiplex PCR. The sample lists more than 25,000 clones, around 85% occurring once. The sample holds one count of this clone. The rearrangement links TRBV5-5 to TRBJ2-1, with 9 bases fitting TRBD1. This clonotype was sampled from a human donor with non-small cell lung cancer who had stable disease on radiotherapy plus ipilimumab. The starting material was peripheral blood, obtained from a patient treated with radiotherapy plus ipilimumab. This CDR3 is CASRGDRASYNEQFF. The DNA for the CDR3 is TGTGCCAGCAGAGGGGACAGGGCCTCCTACAATGAGCAGTTCTTC.